Below, 10 T cell receptor beta chains from the same sample are listed, as sequenced in a study of cytomegalovirus exposure and HLA in healthy donors. In the PCR, 60 Vbeta and 13 Jbeta primers were used. Sequencing used immunoSEQ multiplex PCR; TCRdb keeps in-frame clones, though not all of them. This specimen shows about 140,000 clones; the ten leading clones hold roughly 2%. The sample was PBMCs. The receptor source for this set is a woman younger than 30 in good health and CMV-seronegative.

The chain combines TRBV7-6 with TRBJ2-7, with D tentatively TRBD2 (5 bases). The CDR3 loop spans 14 amino acids. Deletions cut 5 bases from V and 0 bases from J, with 11 bases between. Per germline, CDR1 SGHVS and CDR2 FNYEAQ. The CDR3 DNA reads as TGTGCCAGCAGCCCAGGAGGATTCTCCTACGAGCAGTACTTC. Translation gives CASSPGGFSYEQYF. Variable domain in full (rest from reference TRBV7-6 and TRBJ2-7): GAGVSQSPRYKVTKRGQDVALRCDPISGHVSLYWYRQALGQGPEFLTYFNYEAQQDKSGLPNDRFSAERPEGSISTLTIQRTEQRDSAMYRCASSPGGFSYEQYFGPGTRLTVT.

V usage is TRBV4-2 and J usage is TRBJ2-1; 10 nucleotides match TRBD2. The V gene's germline CDR1 is LGHNA and CDR2 YNFKEQ. The CDR3 extends over 18 amino acids. V was pared by 1 base and J by 0 bases, with 6 bases of the junction left unmatched. As DNA, the CDR3 is TGTGCCAGCAGCCAAGGGCTAGCGGGAGAAAGCTCCTACAATGAGCAGTTCTTC. Residues: CASSQGLAGESSYNEQFF.

The chain uses TRBV29-1 and TRBJ1-2, with D possibly matching TRBD1 (5 bases). Germline CDR1 and CDR2: SQVTM and ANQGSEA. Trimming left V 3 bases short and J 6 bases short, with 11 bases between. The CDR3 sequence is 12 residues long. The CDR3: CSVDPGSDGYTF. CDR3 coding DNA: TGCAGCGTTGATCCAGGGTCTGATGGCTACACCTTC.

The rearrangement uses TRBV5-1 and TRBJ1-4, with a possible D match to TRBD1 (5 bases). V lost 4 bases to trimming and J lost 6 bases, with 10 bases between them. The germline gives CDR1 SGHRS, CDR2 YFSETQ. The CDR3 has 13 residues. The CDR3 DNA follows: TGCGCCAGCAGCCTTGGGGGGGATGAAAAACTGTTTTTT. Translated: CASSLGGDEKLFF.

The chain uses TRBV9 and TRBJ2-1; D is unresolved. The CDR3 has 15 amino acids. The V and J ends lost 0 bases and 9 bases respectively, with 16 bases between them. Germline V CDR1 and CDR2: SGDLS, YYNGEE. The chain's CDR3 is CASSVGASPTSEQFF. CDR3 nucleotides: TGTGCCAGCAGCGTAGGTGCTAGTCCCACTTCTGAGCAGTTCTTC.

The genes are TRBV6-1 and TRBJ1-1; unclear D gene. The CDR3 sequence is 14 residues long. Germline V gives CDR1 MNHNS, CDR2 SASEGT. Trimming left V 6 bases short and J 5 bases short, with 16 bases between. DNA of the CDR3: TGTGCCAGCAGGGTAGTGGGGAGGGAGACTGAAGCTTTCTTT. Its protein is CASRVVGRETEAFF.

The genes are TRBV5-1 and TRBJ1-2; D is ambiguous. The ends were cut back, 4 bases at V and 0 bases at J, with 13 bases in the middle. Germline CDR1 reads SGHRS; CDR2 reads YFSETQ. The CDR3 consists of 15 residues. The CDR3 DNA is TGCGCCAGCAGCCCGGCGGGCGCAGCTAACTATGGCTACACCTTC. This sequence encodes CASSPAGAANYGYTF.

This chain uses TRBV18 with TRBJ1-2; D is unresolved. CDR1 and CDR2 from the germline V gene are KGHSH and LQKENI. Trimming left V 4 bases short and J 4 bases short, with 10 bases between. There are 13 residues in the CDR3. As DNA, the CDR3 is TGTGCCAGCTCACGCGGCGGGTCCTATGGCTACACCTTC. This translates into CASSRGGSYGYTF.

This chain uses TRBV19 with TRBJ1-2, with D tentatively TRBD1 (5 bases). Trimming shortened V by 3 bases and J by 4 bases, and 15 bases separated the two germline ends. Germline V gene data show CDR1 as LNHDA and CDR2 as SQIVND (reference sequence). CDR3 size: 15 residues. This CDR3 is CASSILGRQGYGYTF. For the CDR3, the DNA is TGTGCCAGTAGTATTTTAGGTCGGCAGGGCTATGGCTACACCTTC.

The rearrangement joins TRBV29-1 to TRBJ1-5; D is unresolved. This CDR3 region has 12 residues. CDR1 SQVTM and CDR2 ANQGSEA come from the germline V gene. V shed 6 bases and J shed 3 bases, with 9 bases lying between them. The CDR3 is CSVGSFNQPQHF. In DNA, the CDR3 is TGCAGCGTCGGGTCCTTCAATCAGCCCCAGCATTTT.